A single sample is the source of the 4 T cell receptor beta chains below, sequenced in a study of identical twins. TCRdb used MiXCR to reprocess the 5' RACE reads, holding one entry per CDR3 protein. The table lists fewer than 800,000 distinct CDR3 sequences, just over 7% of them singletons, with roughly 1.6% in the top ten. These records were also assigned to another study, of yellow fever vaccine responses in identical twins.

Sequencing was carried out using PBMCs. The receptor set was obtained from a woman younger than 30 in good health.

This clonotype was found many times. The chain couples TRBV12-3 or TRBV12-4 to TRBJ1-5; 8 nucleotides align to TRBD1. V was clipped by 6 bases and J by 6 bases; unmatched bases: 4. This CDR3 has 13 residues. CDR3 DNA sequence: TGTGCCAGCAGGGACAGGGAAGTTCAGCCCCAGCATTTT. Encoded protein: CASRDREVQPQHF.

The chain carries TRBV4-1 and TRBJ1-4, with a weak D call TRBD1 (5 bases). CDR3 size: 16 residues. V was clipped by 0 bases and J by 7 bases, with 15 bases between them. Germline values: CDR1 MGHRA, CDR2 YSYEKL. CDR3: CASSQDPGGRREKLFF. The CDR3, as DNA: TGCGCCAGCAGCCAAGACCCCGGGGGGAGGCGTGAAAAACTGTTTTTT.

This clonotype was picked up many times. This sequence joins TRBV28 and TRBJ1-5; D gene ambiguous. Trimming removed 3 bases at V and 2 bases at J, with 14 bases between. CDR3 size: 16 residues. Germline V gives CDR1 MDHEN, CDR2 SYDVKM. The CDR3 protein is CASSFGSAQGNQPQHF. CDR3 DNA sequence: TGTGCCAGCAGTTTCGGTTCTGCCCAAGGCAATCAGCCCCAGCATTTT.

CDR3 in DNA: TGTGCCAGCAGCTATGGACTTAGCGGAGAGACCCAGTACTTC. It is translated as CASSYGLSGETQYF. V usage is TRBV11-2 and J usage is TRBJ2-5; D possibly corresponds to TRBD2 (6 bases). Germline CDR1 and CDR2: SGHAT and FQNNGV. The germline V and J ends were trimmed by 4 bases and 4 bases, with 13 bases remaining between them. CDR3 length equals 14 residues. The variable domain in full, completed from reference TRBV11-2 and TRBJ2-5, reads EAGVAQSPRYKIIEKRQSVAFWCNPISGHATLYWYQQILGQGPKLLIQFQNNGVVDDSQLPKDRFSAERLKGVDSTLKIQPAKLEDSAVYLCASSYGLSGETQYFGPGTRLLVL.